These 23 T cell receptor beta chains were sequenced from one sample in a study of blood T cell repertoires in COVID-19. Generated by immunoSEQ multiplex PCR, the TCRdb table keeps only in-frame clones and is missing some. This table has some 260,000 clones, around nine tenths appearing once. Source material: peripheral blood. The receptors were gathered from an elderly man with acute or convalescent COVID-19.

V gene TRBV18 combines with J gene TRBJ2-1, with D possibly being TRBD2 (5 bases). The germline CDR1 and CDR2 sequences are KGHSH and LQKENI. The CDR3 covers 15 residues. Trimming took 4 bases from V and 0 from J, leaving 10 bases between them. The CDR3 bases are TGTGCCAGCTCACGAGGGCAAAGCTCCTACAATGAGCAGTTCTTC. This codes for CASSRGQSSYNEQFF.

The CDR3 DNA reads TGTGCCAGCAGCGCCGGGACAGGCTCTGGAAACACCATATATTTT. Protein: CASSAGTGSGNTIYF. The V call is TRBV9, the J call TRBJ1-3, with 8 bases lining up with TRBD1. CDR1 is SGDLS, CDR2 YYNGEE, per germline. This CDR3 region has 15 residues. Trimming at V came to 3 bases and at J to 0 bases, leaving 2 bases not matched to a gene. Full variable domain (missing parts from reference TRBV9 and TRBJ1-3): DSGVTQTPKHLITATGQRVTLRCSPRSGDLSVYWYQQSLDQGLQFLIQYYNGEERAKGNILERFSAQQFPDLHSELNLSSLELGDSALYFCASSAGTGSGNTIYFGEGSWLTVV.

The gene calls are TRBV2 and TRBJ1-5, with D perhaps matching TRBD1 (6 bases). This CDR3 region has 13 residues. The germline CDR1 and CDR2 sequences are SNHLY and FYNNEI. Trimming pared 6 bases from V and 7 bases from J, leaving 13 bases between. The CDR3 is CASRQGRDQPQHF. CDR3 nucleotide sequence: TGTGCCAGCAGACAGGGCAGGGACCAGCCCCAGCATTTT.

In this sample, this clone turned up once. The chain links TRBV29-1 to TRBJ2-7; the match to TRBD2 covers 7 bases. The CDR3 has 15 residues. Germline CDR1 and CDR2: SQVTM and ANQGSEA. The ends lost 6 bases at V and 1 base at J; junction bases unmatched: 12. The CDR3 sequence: CSVTAPREGSYEQYF. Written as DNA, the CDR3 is TGCAGCGTGACCGCCCCAAGGGAGGGTTCCTACGAGCAGTACTTC.

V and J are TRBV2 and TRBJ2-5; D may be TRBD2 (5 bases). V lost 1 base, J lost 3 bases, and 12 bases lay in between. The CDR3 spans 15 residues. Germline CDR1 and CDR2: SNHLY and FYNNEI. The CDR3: CASSEVRGEKETQYF. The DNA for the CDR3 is TGTGCCAGCAGTGAAGTCCGGGGAGAAAAAGAGACCCAGTACTTC.

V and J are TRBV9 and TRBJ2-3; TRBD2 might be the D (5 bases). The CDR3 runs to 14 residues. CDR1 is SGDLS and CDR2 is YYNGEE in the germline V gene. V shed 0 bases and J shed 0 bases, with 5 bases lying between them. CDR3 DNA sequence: TGTGCCAGCAGCGTAGGCGGGAGCACAGATACGCAGTATTTT. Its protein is CASSVGGSTDTQYF. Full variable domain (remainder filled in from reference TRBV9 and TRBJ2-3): DSGVTQTPKHLITATGQRVTLRCSPRSGDLSVYWYQQSLDQGLQFLIQYYNGEERAKGNILERFSAQQFPDLHSELNLSSLELGDSALYFCASSVGGSTDTQYFGPGTRLTVL.

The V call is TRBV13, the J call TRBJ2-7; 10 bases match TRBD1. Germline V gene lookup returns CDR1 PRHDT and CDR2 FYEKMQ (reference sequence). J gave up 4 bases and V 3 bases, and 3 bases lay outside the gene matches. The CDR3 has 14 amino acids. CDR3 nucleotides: TGTGCCAGCAGCTTGACAGGGGGCGGTTACGAGCAGTACTTC. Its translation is CASSLTGGGYEQYF.

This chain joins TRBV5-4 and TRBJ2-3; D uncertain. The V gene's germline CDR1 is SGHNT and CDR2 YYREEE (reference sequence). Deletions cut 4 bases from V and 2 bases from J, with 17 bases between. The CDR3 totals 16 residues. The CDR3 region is CASSPPSVRSTDTQYF. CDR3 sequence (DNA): TGTGCCAGCAGCCCACCCTCGGTGCGGTCCACAGATACGCAGTATTTT.

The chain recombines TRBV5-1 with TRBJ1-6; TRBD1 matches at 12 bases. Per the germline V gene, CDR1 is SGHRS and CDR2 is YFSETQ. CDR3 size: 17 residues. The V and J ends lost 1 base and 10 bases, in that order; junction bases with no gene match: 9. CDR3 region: CASSLMGQGASQSPLHF. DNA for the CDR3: TGCGCCAGCAGCTTGATGGGACAGGGGGCATCGCAATCACCCCTCCACTTT. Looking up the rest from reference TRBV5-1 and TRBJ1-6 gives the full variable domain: KAGVTQTPRYLIKTRGQQVTLSCSPISGHRSVSWYQQTPGQGLQFLFEYFSETQRNKGNFPGRFSGRQFSNSRSEMNVSTLELGDSALYLCASSLMGQGASQSPLHFGNGTRLTVT.

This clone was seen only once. CDR3 in amino acids: CASSLSYRGDYGYTF. CDR3 in DNA: TGTGCCAGCAGCTTGTCGTACAGGGGGGACTATGGCTACACCTTC. The gene calls are TRBV5-5 and TRBJ1-2, with 8 bases identical to TRBD1. The junction had 5 bases not matched to a gene; V was cut back by 1 base and J by 3 bases. This CDR3 region has 15 residues. CDR1 and CDR2 (germline): SGHKS, YYEKEE (reference sequence).

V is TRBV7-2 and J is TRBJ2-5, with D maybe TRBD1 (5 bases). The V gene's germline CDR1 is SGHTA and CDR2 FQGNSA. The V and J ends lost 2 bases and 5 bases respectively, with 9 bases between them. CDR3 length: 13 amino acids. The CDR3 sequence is CASSLTRGETQYF. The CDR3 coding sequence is TGTGCCAGCAGCTTAACAAGGGGTGAGACCCAGTACTTC.

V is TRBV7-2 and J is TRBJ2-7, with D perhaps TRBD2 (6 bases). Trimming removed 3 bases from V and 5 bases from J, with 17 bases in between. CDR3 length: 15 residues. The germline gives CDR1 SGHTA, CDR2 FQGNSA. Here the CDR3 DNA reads TGTGCCAGCAGCTTGGGGAAGGCGGAGGGACACGAGCAGTACTTC. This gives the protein CASSLGKAEGHEQYF.

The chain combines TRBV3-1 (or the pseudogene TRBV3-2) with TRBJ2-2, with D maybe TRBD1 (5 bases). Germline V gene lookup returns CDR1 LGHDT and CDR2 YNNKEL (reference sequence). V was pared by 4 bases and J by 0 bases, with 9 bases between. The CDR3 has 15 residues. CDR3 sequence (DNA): TGTGCCAGCAGCCGGACAAACGCGAACACCGGGGAGCTGTTTTTT. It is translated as CASSRTNANTGELFF.

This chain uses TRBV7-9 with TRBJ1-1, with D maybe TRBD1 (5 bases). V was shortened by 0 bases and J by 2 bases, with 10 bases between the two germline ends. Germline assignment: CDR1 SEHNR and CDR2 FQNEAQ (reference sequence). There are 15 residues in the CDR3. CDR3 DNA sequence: TGTGCCAGCAGCTTAGCCCCAACAGGTAACACTGAAGCTTTCTTT. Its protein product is CASSLAPTGNTEAFF.

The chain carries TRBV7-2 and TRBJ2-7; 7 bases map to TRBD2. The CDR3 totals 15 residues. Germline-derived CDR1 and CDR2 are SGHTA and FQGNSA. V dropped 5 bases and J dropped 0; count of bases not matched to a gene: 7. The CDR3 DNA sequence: TGTGCCAGCAGCCCTGGGGGGGACCTCTCCTACGAGCAGTACTTC. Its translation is CASSPGGDLSYEQYF.

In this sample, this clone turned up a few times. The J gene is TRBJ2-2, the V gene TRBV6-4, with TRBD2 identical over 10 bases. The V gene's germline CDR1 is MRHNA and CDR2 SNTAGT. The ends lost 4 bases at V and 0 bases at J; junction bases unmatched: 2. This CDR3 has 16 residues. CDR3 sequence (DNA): TGTGCCAGCAGTGTGGGACTAGCGTCGAACACCGGGGAGCTGTTTTTT. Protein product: CASSVGLASNTGELFF.

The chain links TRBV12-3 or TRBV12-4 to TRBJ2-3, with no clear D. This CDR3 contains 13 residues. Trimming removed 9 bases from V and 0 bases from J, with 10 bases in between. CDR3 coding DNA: TGTGCCAGTTCAGAATGGAGCACAGATACGCAGTATTTT. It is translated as CASSEWSTDTQYF.

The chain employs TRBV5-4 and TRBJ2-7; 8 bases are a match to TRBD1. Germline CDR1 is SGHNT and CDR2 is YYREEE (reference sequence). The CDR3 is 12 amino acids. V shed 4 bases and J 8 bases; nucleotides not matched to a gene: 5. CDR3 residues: CASSTDRGKQYF. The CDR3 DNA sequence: TGTGCCAGCAGCACCGACAGGGGCAAGCAGTACTTC.

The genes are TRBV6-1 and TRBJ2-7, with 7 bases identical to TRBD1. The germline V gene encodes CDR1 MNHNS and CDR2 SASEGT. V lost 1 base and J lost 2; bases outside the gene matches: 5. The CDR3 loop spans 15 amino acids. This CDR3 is CASSEGWTGPYEQYF. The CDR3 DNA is TGTGCCAGCAGTGAAGGTTGGACAGGTCCCTACGAGCAGTACTTC.

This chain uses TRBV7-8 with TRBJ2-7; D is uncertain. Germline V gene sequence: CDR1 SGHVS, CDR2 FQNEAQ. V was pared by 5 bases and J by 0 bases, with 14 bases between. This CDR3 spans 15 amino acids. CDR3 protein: CASSPWSLRSYEQYF. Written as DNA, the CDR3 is TGTGCCAGCAGCCCCTGGAGCCTTCGCTCCTACGAGCAGTACTTC.

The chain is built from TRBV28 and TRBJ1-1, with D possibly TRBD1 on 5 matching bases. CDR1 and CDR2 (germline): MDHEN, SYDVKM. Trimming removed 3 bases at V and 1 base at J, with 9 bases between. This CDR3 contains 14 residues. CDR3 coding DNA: TGTGCCAGCAGTTTCCTTACAGGGAACACTGAAGCTTTCTTT. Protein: CASSFLTGNTEAFF.

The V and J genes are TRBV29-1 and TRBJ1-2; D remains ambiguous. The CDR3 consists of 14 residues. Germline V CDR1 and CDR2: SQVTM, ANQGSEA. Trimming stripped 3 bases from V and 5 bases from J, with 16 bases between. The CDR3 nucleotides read TGCAGCGTTGACCCTTCACGGGGAGGGTATGGCTACACCTTC. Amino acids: CSVDPSRGGYGYTF. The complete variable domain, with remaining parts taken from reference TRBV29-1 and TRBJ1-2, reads SAVISQKPSRDICQRGTSLTIQCQVDSQVTMMFWYRQQPGQSLTLIATANQGSEATYESGFVIDKFPISRPNLTFSTLTVSNMSPEDSSIYLCSVDPSRGGYGYTFGSGTRLTVV.

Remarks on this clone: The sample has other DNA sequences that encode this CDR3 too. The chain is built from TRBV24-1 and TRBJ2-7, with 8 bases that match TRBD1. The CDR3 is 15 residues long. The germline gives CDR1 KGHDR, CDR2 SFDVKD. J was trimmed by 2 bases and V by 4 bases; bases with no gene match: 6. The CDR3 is CATSDPRDRTYEQYF. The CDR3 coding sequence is TGTGCCACCAGTGACCCTCGGGACAGGACCTACGAGCAGTACTTC.